The 26 T cell receptor beta chains below all came from one sample that was sequenced in a study of cytomegalovirus exposure and HLA in healthy donors. PCR used 60 Vbeta primers and 13 Jbeta primers. TCRdb's copy holds only in-frame clones and misses some; the assay was immunoSEQ multiplex PCR. Here the sample spans tens of thousands of clones, around four fifths being singletons. The sequenced sample was PBMCs. The receptors were gathered from a male donor in good health and CMV-seropositive.

J is TRBJ1-1 and V is TRBV23-1; weak D call: TRBD1 (5 bases). TRBV23-1 is an open reading frame, and its role is uncertain. The CDR3 spans 20 residues. V dropped 0 bases and J dropped 6 bases, with 29 bases sitting between them. The CDR3 region has the DNA TGCGCCAGCAGTCAATCGCATTCAAGCAGGGCCCCCGGGCGCGGCGCTGAAGCTTTCTTT. Translated, it gives CASSQSHSSRAPGRGAEAFF.

This clone was seen more than once but under ten times. The CDR3 sequence: CASGGQGFRNTIYF. DNA for the CDR3: TGTGCCAGCGGGGGACAGGGTTTTAGGAACACCATATATTTT. The chain combines TRBV2 with TRBJ1-3; 9 bases match TRBD1. Per the germline V gene, CDR1 is SNHLY and CDR2 is FYNNEI. Trimming cost V 8 bases and J 7 bases; bases outside gene matches: 9. The CDR3 totals 14 residues.

The chain carries TRBV7-2 and TRBJ2-5; TRBD2 matches at 12 bases. The V gene's germline CDR1 is SGHTA and CDR2 FQGNSA. This CDR3 has 12 residues. V was pared by 2 bases and J by 14 bases, with 3 bases of the junction left unmatched. Written as DNA, the CDR3 is TGTGCCAGCAGCTTACTAGCGGGGGGGCCCTACTTC. Its translation is CASSLLAGGPYF.

V usage is TRBV6-6 and J usage is TRBJ1-2, with no clear D. This CDR3 is 15 amino acids long. V was cut by 2 bases and J by 2 bases, with 12 bases left in between. Looked up from germline, CDR1 is MNHNY and CDR2 is SVGAGI (reference sequence). CDR3 loop: CASSYPPDGNYGYTF. The CDR3 DNA reads as TGTGCCAGCAGTTACCCCCCCGACGGGAACTATGGCTACACCTTC.

The chain uses TRBV4-1 and TRBJ2-7; weak D call: TRBD2 (6 bases). Germline assignment: CDR1 MGHRA and CDR2 YSYEKL. V was pared by 1 base and J by 7 bases, with 17 bases between. This CDR3 is 15 amino acids long. DNA of the CDR3: TGCGCCAGCAGCCAAGTGTACGGGGGTACGAGAGAGCAGTACTTC. This encodes CASSQVYGGTREQYF.

The J gene is TRBJ2-1, the V gene TRBV5-6; D perhaps matches TRBD1 (6 bases). The germline V gene encodes CDR1 SGHDT and CDR2 YYEEEE. CDR3 length: 16 amino acids. The V end lost 0 bases, the J end lost 0 bases, and 10 bases lay between the germline ends. CDR3 sequence (DNA): TGTGCCAGCAGCTTGGCCACAGGGCTCTCCTACAATGAGCAGTTCTTC. Encoded protein: CASSLATGLSYNEQFF.

This chain uses TRBV6-1 with TRBJ1-2; D is uncertain. The CDR3 is made up of 13 amino acids. Trimming removed 0 bases at V and 8 bases at J, with 10 bases between. Germline CDR1 MNHNS, CDR2 SASEGT. CDR3 nucleotides: TGTGCCAGCAGTGAAGCGCGGGGAACGGGCTACACCTTC. It encodes CASSEARGTGYTF.

J is TRBJ1-1 and V is TRBV5-6; a weak D match, TRBD1 (5 bases). Deletions cut 0 bases from V and 1 base from J, with 13 bases between. Germline V gene sequence: CDR1 SGHDT, CDR2 YYEEEE. The CDR3 totals 16 residues. The DNA of the CDR3 is TGTGCCAGCAGCTTGGAAGTGCAGGGCCGGAACACTGAAGCTTTCTTT. Residues: CASSLEVQGRNTEAFF.

In its sample, this clone was seen a few times. V usage is TRBV6-4 and J usage is TRBJ2-3; 8 bases are a match to TRBD2. This CDR3 is 14 amino acids long. V lost 3 bases and J lost 3; bases outside the gene matches: 2. CDR1 is MRHNA, CDR2 SNTAGT, per germline. The CDR3 here is CASSERGDTDTQYF. The CDR3 DNA reads TGTGCCAGCAGTGAGCGGGGGGATACAGATACGCAGTATTTT.

This rearrangement joins TRBV2 to TRBJ2-1; 7 bases map to TRBD1. The V gene end was trimmed by 6 bases and the J gene end by 0 bases; junction bases not matched to a gene: 5. This CDR3 contains 15 residues. Germline V lookup: CDR1 SNHLY, CDR2 FYNNEI. The CDR3 bases are TGTGCCAGCAGCGTAGCAGGGGGCTCCTACAATGAGCAGTTCTTC. Translated, it gives CASSVAGGSYNEQFF.

The CDR3 DNA is TGTGCCTGGAGTGTACAGACAGGGGGTCAGCCCCAGCATTTT. Translating it yields CAWSVQTGGQPQHF. The V call is TRBV30, the J call TRBJ1-5; 9 positions match TRBD1. Germline V gene data show CDR1 as GTSNPN and CDR2 as SVGIG (reference sequence). V lost 0 bases and J lost 6; bases outside the gene matches: 3. This CDR3 is 14 amino acids long. Supplemented by reference TRBV30 and TRBJ1-5, the full variable domain reads SQTIHQWPATLVQPVGSPLSLECTVEGTSNPNLYWYRQAAGRGLQLLFYSVGIGQISSEVPQNLSASRPQDRQFILSSKKLLLSDSGFYLCAWSVQTGGQPQHFGDGTRLSIL.

This chain uses TRBV28 with TRBJ1-1; weak D call: TRBD1 (6 bases). Trimming took off 4 bases at V and 6 bases at J, with 6 bases between the two ends. Per germline, CDR1 MDHEN and CDR2 SYDVKM. The CDR3 extends over 11 amino acids. CDR3 nucleotides: TGTGCCAGCAGTTACAGGGCTGAAGCTTTCTTT. It encodes CASSYRAEAFF.

V gene TRBV19 combines with J gene TRBJ1-2, with D perhaps matching TRBD1 (5 bases). Germline V gives CDR1 LNHDA, CDR2 SQIVND (reference sequence). The length of the CDR3 is 15 residues. V shed 3 bases and J shed 8 bases, with 19 bases lying between them. CDR3 sequence reads: CASSIDTGRSEGYTF. The CDR3 DNA is TGTGCCAGTAGTATCGATACAGGTCGGTCTGAGGGCTACACCTTC.

Comment on this clone: One end of the junction does not line up with germline, which may come from a read error. V is TRBV7-7 and J is TRBJ1-6; D is unclear. This CDR3 region has 14 residues. CDR1 and CDR2 from the germline V gene are SSHAT and FNYEAQ (reference sequence). DNA of the CDR3: TGTGCTAGCAGCTTAGACGGGGATAATTCACCCCTCCACTTT. Its translation is CASSLDGDNSPLHF.

This sequence joins TRBV5-4 and TRBJ2-3; TRBD2 matches 8 bases. CDR1 SGHNT and CDR2 YYREEE come from the germline V gene (reference sequence). The V gene end was trimmed by 9 bases and the J gene end by 2 bases; junction bases not matched to a gene: 20. The CDR3 is 18 residues long. The CDR3 is CAIKQLGIAGIDTDTQYF. For the CDR3, the DNA is TGTGCCATCAAGCAGCTAGGGATAGCGGGGATAGACACAGATACGCAGTATTTT.

This sequence joins TRBV19 and TRBJ1-3, with D possibly being TRBD1 (6 bases). The CDR3 spans 16 residues. CDR1 is LNHDA and CDR2 is SQIVND in the germline V gene (reference sequence). V was clipped by 3 bases and J by 4 bases, with 16 bases between them. The CDR3 protein is CASSMRDQGYGNTIYF. The CDR3 DNA reads TGTGCCAGTAGTATGAGAGATCAGGGGTACGGAAACACCATATATTTT.

V gene TRBV7-9 combines with J gene TRBJ1-3, with D possibly TRBD1 on 6 matching bases. V shed 6 bases and J shed 2 bases, with 8 bases lying between them. The CDR3 is 13 residues long. The germline V gene encodes CDR1 SEHNR and CDR2 FQNEAQ (reference sequence). The CDR3 loop reads CASRTGAGNTIYF. The CDR3 region has the DNA TGTGCCAGCAGGACAGGCGCTGGAAACACCATATATTTT.

This chain joins TRBV7-6 and TRBJ1-5; 8 nucleotides match TRBD1. The CDR3 is 15 residues long. With 3 bases clipped from V and 7 bases from J, the junction kept 8 bases outside the gene matches. CDR1 and CDR2 from the germline V gene are SGHVS and FNYEAQ. CDR3 region: CASSLGRGPGQPQHF. CDR3 nucleotides: TGTGCCAGCAGCTTGGGCAGGGGGCCCGGGCAGCCCCAGCATTTT.

The chain couples TRBV9 to TRBJ1-2; 8 nucleotides line up with TRBD1. The CDR3 has 15 residues. Losses at the gene ends were 4 bases for V and 2 bases for J; bases not matched to a gene: 7. Per the germline V gene, CDR1 is SGDLS and CDR2 is YYNGEE. The CDR3 DNA is TGTGCCAGCAGCCCCCTGGGGACAGGAAACTATGGCTACACCTTC. It specifies CASSPLGTGNYGYTF.

This rearrangement joins TRBV30 to TRBJ1-2; D may be TRBD1 (6 bases). This CDR3 has 13 residues. Trimming shortened V by 4 bases and J by 6 bases, and 15 bases separated the two germline ends. Germline V gives CDR1 GTSNPN, CDR2 SVGIG (reference sequence). The CDR3 coding sequence is TGTGCCTGGAACAGGGCCCTTCGGGATGGCTACACCTTC. Encoded protein: CAWNRALRDGYTF.

This sequence joins TRBV4-1 and TRBJ2-5; 13 nucleotides agree with TRBD2. The V and J ends lost 10 bases and 5 bases, in that order; junction bases with no gene match: 10. The germline CDR1 and CDR2 sequences are MGHRA and YSYEKL. The CDR3 has 15 amino acids. The CDR3 is CATSTSGGSGETQYF. CDR3 DNA sequence: TGCGCCACCTCGACTAGCGGGGGGTCCGGCGAGACCCAGTACTTC.

This clone was counted a single time. The gene calls are TRBV18 and TRBJ2-7; 7 bases match TRBD1. The junction had 7 bases not matched to a gene; V was cut back by 3 bases and J by 2 bases. The germline V gene encodes CDR1 KGHSH and CDR2 LQKENI. This CDR3 is 15 amino acids long. CDR3 DNA sequence: TGTGCCAGCTCACCCCGGACAGGACTTACCTACGAGCAGTACTTC. Its translation is CASSPRTGLTYEQYF.

This chain connects TRBV7-9 to TRBJ2-2; D is perhaps TRBD1 (6 bases). The germline gives CDR1 SEHNR, CDR2 FQNEAQ (reference sequence). Trimming took off 5 bases at V and 6 bases at J, with 10 bases between the two ends. The length of the CDR3 is 13 residues. CDR3 sequence: CASSRAGAGELFF. The CDR3 DNA is TGTGCCAGCAGCCGGGCAGGGGCCGGGGAGCTGTTTTTT.

The chain joins TRBV30 to TRBJ2-2, with 7 bases identical to TRBD1. Unmatched junction bases numbered 14, after V lost 6 bases and J lost 4 bases. There are 16 residues in the CDR3. Per germline, CDR1 GTSNPN and CDR2 SVGIG (reference sequence). The CDR3: CACRGTANILTGELFF. The CDR3 DNA reads TGTGCCTGCAGAGGGACAGCTAACATCCTCACCGGGGAGCTGTTTTTT.

With respect to this clone: The junction and the germline gene differ at one end; a read error may be behind it. The chain employs TRBV7-7 and TRBJ2-3; TRBD1 matches 8 bases. The CDR3 sequence is 19 residues long. The V gene's germline CDR1 is SSHAT and CDR2 FNYEAQ (reference sequence). The CDR3 DNA follows: TGTGCTAGCAGCTTAGCGCCTTTAGGACAGGGAACTAGCACAGATACGCAGTATTTT. It encodes CASSLAPLGQGTSTDTQYF.

This chain connects TRBV10-2 to TRBJ2-7; D is possibly TRBD1 (6 bases). The germline V gene has CDR1 WSHSY and CDR2 SAAADI. V was clipped by 0 bases and J by 3 bases, with 27 bases between them. There are 20 residues in the CDR3. In DNA form, the CDR3 reads TGCGCCAGCAGTGAGTCTGTGCCGCCCCCTACGGCGACAGGCAACTACGAGCAGTACTTC. Its translation is CASSESVPPPTATGNYEQYF.